This T cell receptor (beta chain) derives from a study of identical twins. Study-wide results and limits: Out-of-frame alpha sequences that twins shared showed excess low generation probability. In monozygotic twins, models underestimated the sharing of out-of-frame TCR alpha.

Note on this clonotype: What it binds is not known. Since no conserved phenylalanine or tryptophan closes the CDR3, a read error is the likely cause.

J gave up 13 bases and V 3 bases, and 9 bases lay outside the gene matches. The CDR3 is 15 residues long. Germline V gives CDR1 SEHNR, CDR2 FQNEAQ (reference sequence). Using its own MiXCR run on the 5' RACE reads, TCRdb lists one record per CDR3 protein. Found here are under 900,000 distinct CDR3 sequences, about 20% of them singletons; the top ten hold less than 15%. The same sample was also used in a study of T cells expressing NK-cell markers. That paper adds: Sorted T-cell subsets CD3+CD56+NKG2C+, CD3+CD56+NKG2C- and CD3+CD56-NKG2C+ were TCR beta-sequenced. The contribution of dominant NKG2C+ clonotypes to CD8+ T cells in a handful of donors was about 1.0-7.0%.

This TCR was sampled from a woman aged 18 to 35 in good health. The chain links TRBV7-9 to TRBJ2-1; 13 bases are a match to TRBD2. The sequenced sample consisted of PBMCs. CDR3 nucleotides: TGTGCCAGCAGCTTTTCCGGACTAGCGGGAGAAAAACAGTTCTTA. This encodes CASSFSGLAGEKQFL.